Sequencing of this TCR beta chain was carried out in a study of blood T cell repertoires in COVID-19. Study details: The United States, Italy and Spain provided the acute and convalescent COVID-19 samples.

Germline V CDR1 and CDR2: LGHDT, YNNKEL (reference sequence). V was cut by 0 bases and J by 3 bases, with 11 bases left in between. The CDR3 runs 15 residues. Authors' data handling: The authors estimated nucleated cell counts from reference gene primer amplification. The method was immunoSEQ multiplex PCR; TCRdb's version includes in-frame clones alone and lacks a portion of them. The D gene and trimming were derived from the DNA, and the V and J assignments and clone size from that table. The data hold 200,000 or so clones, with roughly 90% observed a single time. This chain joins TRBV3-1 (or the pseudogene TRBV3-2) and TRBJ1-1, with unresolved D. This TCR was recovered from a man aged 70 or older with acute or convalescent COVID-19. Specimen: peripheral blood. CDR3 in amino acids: CASSQDTAGDTEAFF. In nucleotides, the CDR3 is TGTGCCAGCAGCCAAGATACGGCGGGCGACACTGAAGCTTTCTTT.